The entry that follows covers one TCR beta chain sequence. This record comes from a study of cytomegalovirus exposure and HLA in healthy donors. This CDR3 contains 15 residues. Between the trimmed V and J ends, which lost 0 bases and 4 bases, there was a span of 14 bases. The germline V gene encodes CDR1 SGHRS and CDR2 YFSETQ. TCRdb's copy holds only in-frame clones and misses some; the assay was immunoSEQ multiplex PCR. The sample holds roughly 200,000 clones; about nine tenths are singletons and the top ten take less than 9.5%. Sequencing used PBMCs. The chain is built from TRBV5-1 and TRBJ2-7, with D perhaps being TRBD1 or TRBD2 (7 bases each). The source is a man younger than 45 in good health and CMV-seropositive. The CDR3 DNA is TGCGCCAGCAGCTTGGACGCAGGGGGGGGTTACGAGCAGTACTTC. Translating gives CASSLDAGGGYEQYF. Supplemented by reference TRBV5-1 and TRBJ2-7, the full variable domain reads KAGVTQTPRYLIKTRGQQVTLSCSPISGHRSVSWYQQTPGQGLQFLFEYFSETQRNKGNFPGRFSGRQFSNSRSEMNVSTLELGDSALYLCASSLDAGGGYEQYFGPGTRLTVT.